This is a list of T cell receptor beta chains from one sample in a study of blood T cell repertoires in COVID-19. Profiled with immunoSEQ multiplex PCR; TCRdb holds only in-frame clones, not every one. The sample contains roughly 150,000 clones, roughly 84% of which appear only once. What was sequenced was PBMCs or T cells enriched from blood (not recorded which). The receptors here all came from a man between 65 and 80 years old who had been exposed to COVID-19. CDR3s include the opening cysteine and the closing phenylalanine or tryptophan. The order of the fields is J gene, D gene, clone size, V gene, CDR3 protein, CDR3 DNA. A D gene is named only where the DNA matches it firmly. Clone size appears in some rows only: once, few, many, or a class for an expanded clone.

j_call: TRBJ1-5
d_call: NA
clone_size: NA
v_call: TRBV6-5
cdr3_aa: CASSLAGGMGQPQHF
cdr3_nt: TGTGCCAGCAGTTTAGCAGGCGGGATGGGTCAGCCCCAGCATTTT

j_call: TRBJ2-7
d_call: NA
clone_size: NA
v_call: TRBV9
cdr3_aa: CASSVDEGYLSYEQYF
cdr3_nt: TGTGCCAGCAGCGTAGATGAGGGCTACCTCTCCTACGAGCAGTACTTC

j_call: TRBJ1-3
d_call: NA
clone_size: NA
v_call: TRBV7-2
cdr3_aa: CASSLAPGGGNTIYF
cdr3_nt: TGTGCCAGCAGCTTAGCCCCGGGAGGGGGAAACACCATATATTTT

j_call: TRBJ2-1
d_call: TRBD2
clone_size: NA
v_call: TRBV3-1/TRBV3-2
cdr3_aa: CASSPSGLAGEQRRQFF
cdr3_nt: TGTGCCAGCAGCCCCTCGGGACTAGCGGGAGAACAGAGGCGACAGTTCTTC

j_call: TRBJ1-2
d_call: NA
clone_size: NA
v_call: TRBV5-4
cdr3_aa: CASSAVGRGKGYTF
cdr3_nt: TGTGCCAGCAGCGCCGTTGGCAGGGGTAAGGGCTACACCTTC

j_call: TRBJ1-1
d_call: NA
clone_size: NA
v_call: TRBV12-3/TRBV12-4
cdr3_aa: CASSLTTDTEAFF
cdr3_nt: TGTGCCAGCAGTTTGACGACAGACACTGAAGCTTTCTTT

j_call: TRBJ1-3
d_call: NA
clone_size: NA
v_call: TRBV7-2
cdr3_aa: CASSSVGRPDSGNTVYF
cdr3_nt: TGTGCCAGCAGCTCCGTGGGCCGGCCGGACTCTGGAAACACCGTATATTTT

j_call: TRBJ2-7
d_call: TRBD2
clone_size: many
v_call: TRBV28
cdr3_aa: CASISGGSHEQYF
cdr3_nt: TGTGCCAGCATCTCGGGGGGTTCCCACGAGCAGTACTTC

j_call: TRBJ2-7
d_call: NA
clone_size: NA
v_call: TRBV18
cdr3_aa: CASRPGLFYEQYF
cdr3_nt: TGTGCCAGCCGGCCAGGCCTTTTCTACGAGCAGTACTTC

j_call: TRBJ1-5
d_call: NA
clone_size: NA
v_call: TRBV7-9
cdr3_aa: CASSRQDQNQPQHF
cdr3_nt: TGTGCCAGCAGCAGACAGGACCAAAATCAGCCCCAGCATTTT

j_call: TRBJ1-2
d_call: NA
clone_size: once
v_call: TRBV30
cdr3_aa: CAWSGTNSNYGYTF
cdr3_nt: TGTGCCTGGAGTGGGACAAATTCTAACTATGGCTACACCTTC

j_call: TRBJ2-5
d_call: TRBD1
clone_size: NA
v_call: TRBV5-1
cdr3_aa: CASSLDRGQETQYF
cdr3_nt: TGCGCCAGCAGCTTGGACAGGGGGCAAGAGACCCAGTACTTC

j_call: TRBJ1-1
d_call: NA
clone_size: NA
v_call: TRBV19
cdr3_aa: CASSIEPGVETEAFF
cdr3_nt: TGTGCCAGTAGTATCGAACCAGGGGTGGAAACTGAAGCTTTCTTT

j_call: TRBJ1-2
d_call: TRBD1
clone_size: once
v_call: TRBV7-2
cdr3_aa: CASSQNRGNYGYTF
cdr3_nt: TGTGCCAGCAGCCAGAACAGGGGAAACTATGGCTACACCTTC

j_call: TRBJ2-3
d_call: TRBD2
clone_size: NA
v_call: TRBV11-2
cdr3_aa: CASSSLAGTTDTQYF
cdr3_nt: TGTGCCAGCAGCTCGCTAGCGGGGACCACAGATACGCAGTATTTT

j_call: TRBJ2-2
d_call: NA
clone_size: NA
v_call: TRBV3-1/TRBV3-2
cdr3_aa: CASSPWANGELFF
cdr3_nt: TGTGCCAGCAGCCCCTGGGCAAACGGGGAGCTGTTTTTT